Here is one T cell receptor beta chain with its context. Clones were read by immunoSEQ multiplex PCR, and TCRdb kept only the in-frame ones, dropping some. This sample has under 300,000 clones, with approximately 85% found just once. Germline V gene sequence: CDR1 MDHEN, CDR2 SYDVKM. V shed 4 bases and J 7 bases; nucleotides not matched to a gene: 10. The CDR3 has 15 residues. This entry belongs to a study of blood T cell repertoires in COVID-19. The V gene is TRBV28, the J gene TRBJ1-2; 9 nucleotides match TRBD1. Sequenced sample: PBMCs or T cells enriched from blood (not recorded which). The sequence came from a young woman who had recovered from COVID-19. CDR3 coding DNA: TGTGCCAGCAGTTCTCCAACAGGGGGCTGGAGTGGCTACACCTTC. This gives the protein CASSSPTGGWSGYTF.